This T cell receptor (beta chain) came from a study of blood T cell repertoires in COVID-19. Study summary: PBMCs, B-cell-depleted T cells, or T cells provided the cDNA or gDNA that made up the material.

The CDR3 runs 14 residues. Assay: immunoSEQ multiplex PCR; the TCRdb copy retains only in-frame clones and omits some. This table has approximately 80,000 clones, approximately 90% appearing once. The genes are TRBV21-1 and TRBJ1-1; the table's D call TRBD1 went unverified against the DNA. TRBV21-1 is designated a pseudogene. The source of this sequence is a woman older than 75 with acute or convalescent COVID-19. Sequencing was done on a sample of peripheral blood. DNA for the CDR3: TGTGCCAGCAAGGGACAGCCTATGAACACTGAAGCTTTCTTT. This translates into CASKGQPMNTEAFF.